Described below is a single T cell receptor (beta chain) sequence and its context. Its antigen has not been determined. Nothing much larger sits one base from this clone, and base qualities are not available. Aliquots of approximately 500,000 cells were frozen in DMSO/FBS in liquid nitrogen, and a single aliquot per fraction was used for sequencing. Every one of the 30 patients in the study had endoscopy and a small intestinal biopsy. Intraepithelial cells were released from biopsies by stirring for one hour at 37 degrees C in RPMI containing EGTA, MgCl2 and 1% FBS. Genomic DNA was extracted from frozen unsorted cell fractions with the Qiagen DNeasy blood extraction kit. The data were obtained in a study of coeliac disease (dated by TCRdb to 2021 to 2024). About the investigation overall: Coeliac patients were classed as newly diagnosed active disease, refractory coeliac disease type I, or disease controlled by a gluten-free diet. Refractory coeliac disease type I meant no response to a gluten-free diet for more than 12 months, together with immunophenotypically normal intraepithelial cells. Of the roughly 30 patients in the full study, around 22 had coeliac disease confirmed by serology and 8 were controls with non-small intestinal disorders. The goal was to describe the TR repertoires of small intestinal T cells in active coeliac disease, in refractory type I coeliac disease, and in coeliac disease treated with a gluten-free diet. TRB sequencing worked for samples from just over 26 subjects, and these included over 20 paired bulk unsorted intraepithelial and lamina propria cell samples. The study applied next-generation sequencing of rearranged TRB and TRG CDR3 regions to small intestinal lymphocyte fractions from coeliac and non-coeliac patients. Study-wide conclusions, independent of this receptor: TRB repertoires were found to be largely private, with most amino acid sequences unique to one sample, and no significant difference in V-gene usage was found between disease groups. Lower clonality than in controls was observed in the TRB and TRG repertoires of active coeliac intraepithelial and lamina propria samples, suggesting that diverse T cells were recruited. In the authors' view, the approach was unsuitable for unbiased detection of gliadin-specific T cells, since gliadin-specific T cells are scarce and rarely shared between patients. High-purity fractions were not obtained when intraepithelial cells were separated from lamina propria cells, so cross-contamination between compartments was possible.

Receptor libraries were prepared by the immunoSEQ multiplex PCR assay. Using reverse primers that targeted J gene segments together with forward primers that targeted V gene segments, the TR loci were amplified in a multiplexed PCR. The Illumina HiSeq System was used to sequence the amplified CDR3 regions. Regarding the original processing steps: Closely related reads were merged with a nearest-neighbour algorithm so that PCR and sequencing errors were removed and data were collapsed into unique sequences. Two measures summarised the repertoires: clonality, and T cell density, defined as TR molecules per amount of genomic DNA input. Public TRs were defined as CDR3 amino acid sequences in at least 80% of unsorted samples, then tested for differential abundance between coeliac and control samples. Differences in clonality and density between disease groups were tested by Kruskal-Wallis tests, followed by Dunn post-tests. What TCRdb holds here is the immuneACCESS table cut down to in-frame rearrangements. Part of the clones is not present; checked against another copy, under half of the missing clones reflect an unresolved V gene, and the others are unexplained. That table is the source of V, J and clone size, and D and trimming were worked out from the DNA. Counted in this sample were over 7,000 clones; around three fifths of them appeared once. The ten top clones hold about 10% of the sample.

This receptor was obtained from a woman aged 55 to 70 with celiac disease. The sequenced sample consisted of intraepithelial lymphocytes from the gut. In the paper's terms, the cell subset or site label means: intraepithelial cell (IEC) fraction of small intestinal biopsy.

The sequenced DNA is TGTGCCAGCAGTCCAAACCGACAGGACTATGGCTACACCTTC. Its translation reads: CASSPNRQDYGYTF. The rearrangement joined TRBV28 to TRBJ1-2; D gene: possibly TRBD1, on 6 matching bases. V drops 5 bases and J drops 3 bases, leaving 13 bases in between. CDR3 length: 14 amino acids, cysteine to phenylalanine. This entry keeps only the CDR3 DNA: 42 bases, framed from base 1. As encoded in the germline V gene, CDR1 is MDHEN while CDR2 is SYDVKM.